The present T cell receptor beta chain was sequenced within a study of T cells in tumors after PD-1 blockade (dated by TCRdb to about 2019). Concerning the study at large: Patients with prior checkpoint blockade, systemic immunosuppressant use, or recent radiotherapy or other anti-cancer therapy within 4 weeks were excluded. Pembrolizumab 200 mg every 3 weeks or cemiplimab 350 mg every 2 weeks was administered to patients. A subset of patients also received ongoing daily vismodegib 150 mg during anti-PD-1 treatment. Peripheral blood samples averaged about 110,000 TCR templates (range roughly 21,000-270,000) and 35,000 to 40,000 unique clonotypes. Paired single-cell RNA and TCR sequencing was performed on site-matched tumors from BCC or SCC patients before and after anti-PD-1 therapy. To compare clonotypes in blood and tumor, bulk TCR sequencing was done on nine to ten peripheral blood samples taken from roughly 5 patients. RECIST version 1.1 was the standard used to evaluate clinical response.

Remarks on this clone: Its specific antigen is unknown. No qualities accompany the bases; no much larger clone lies one base away.

Overall study results and their limits: Roughly two fifths of tumor TCR clonotypes were found in blood, and some novel exhausted tumor clones appeared in pre-treatment blood, suggesting peripheral recruitment. The source of novel T cell clones was not identified and could include lymphoid organs or rare unexpanded clones within the tumor or its periphery.

For bulk TCRbeta sequencing, genomic DNA was extracted from tumor biopsies or peripheral blood, and input amounts ranged from about 600 ng to 6,500 ng. Histologically proven advanced or metastatic basal or squamous cell carcinoma was present in all patients, all of whom were poor candidates for surgical resection. The basal cell carcinoma cohort was made up of about 10 patients, and bulk tumor TCR sequencing was performed for about 8 of these patients. V is pared back by 8 bases and J by 4 bases, with 18 bases lying between the germline termini. In the germline V gene, CDR1 corresponds to KGHSH and CDR2 to LQKENI. Reading from cysteine to phenylalanine, the CDR3 counts 14 amino acids. Only CDR3 DNA is held: 42 bases, read in frame from base 1. Deep TCRbeta sequencing was performed with the immunoSEQ platform. For the original study's pipeline: Only productive rearrangements were exported from the immunoSEQ Analyzer for downstream analysis. T cell phenotypes were assigned to bulk TCRbeta clonotypes by matching the clonotypes to single-cell RNA+TCR-seq clones that had the same TCRbeta sequence. Using bulk TCR sequencing data, clone enrichment in tumor was calculated by dividing a clone's tumor frequency by the same clone's PBMC frequency. GLIPH was used to group TCRs into specificity groups, clusters of distinct TCRs likely recognizing common antigens via shared CDR3 motifs. As stored in TCRdb, this immuneACCESS dataset retains in-frame rearrangements with V and J assigned. A fraction of the clones does not appear; measured against another copy, unresolved V genes explain less than half of the discrepancy, and the remainder lacks a known reason. The V and J calls and clone size come from that table; D and trimming were worked out from the DNA. Here the sample has more than 45,000 clones; 70% to 85% occur a single time. Approximately 7.9% of the sample is taken by the ten largest.

This sample comprised PBMCs, obtained before anti-PD-1 therapy. The TCR comes from a human donor with advanced basal cell or squamous cell carcinoma (not recorded which). This receptor chain uses TRBV18 and TRBJ2-7, with TRBD2 tentatively as D gene (6 bases match). The CDR3: CASQSAGRGYEQYF. The DNA is as follows: TGTGCCAGCCAGTCGGCGGGGCGAGGGTACGAGCAGTACTTC.